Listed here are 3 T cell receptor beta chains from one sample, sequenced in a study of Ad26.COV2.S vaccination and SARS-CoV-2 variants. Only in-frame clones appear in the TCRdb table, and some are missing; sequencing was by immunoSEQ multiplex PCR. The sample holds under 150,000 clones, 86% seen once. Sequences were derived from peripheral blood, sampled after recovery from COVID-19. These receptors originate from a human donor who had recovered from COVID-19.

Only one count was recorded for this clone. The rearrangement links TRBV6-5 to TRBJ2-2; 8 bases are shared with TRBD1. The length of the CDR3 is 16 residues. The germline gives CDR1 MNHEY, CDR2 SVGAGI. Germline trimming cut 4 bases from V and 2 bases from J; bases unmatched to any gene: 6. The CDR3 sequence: CASSSGQAGNTGELFF. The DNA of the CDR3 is TGTGCCAGCAGTTCGGGACAGGCGGGTAACACCGGGGAGCTGTTTTTT.

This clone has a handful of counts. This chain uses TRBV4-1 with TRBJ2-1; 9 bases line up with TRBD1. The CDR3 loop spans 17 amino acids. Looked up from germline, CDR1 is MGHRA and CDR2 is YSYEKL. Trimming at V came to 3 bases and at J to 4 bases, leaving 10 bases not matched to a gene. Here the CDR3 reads CASSHPPGGTGYNEQFF. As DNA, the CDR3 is TGCGCCAGCAGCCATCCCCCCGGAGGGACAGGGTACAATGAGCAGTTCTTC.

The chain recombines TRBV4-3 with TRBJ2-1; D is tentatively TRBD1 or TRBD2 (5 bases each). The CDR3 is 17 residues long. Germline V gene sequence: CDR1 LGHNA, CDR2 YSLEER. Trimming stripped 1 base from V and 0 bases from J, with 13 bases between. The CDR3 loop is CASSQVLGVISYNEQFF. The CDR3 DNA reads TGCGCCAGCAGCCAAGTTTTGGGGGTAATCTCCTACAATGAGCAGTTCTTC.